The text below deals with one T cell receptor beta chain. The V end was cut by 6 bases, the J end by 3 bases, with 8 bases between. The CDR3 sequence is 12 residues long. Looked up from germline, CDR1 is SQVTM and CDR2 is ANQGSEA. Per the authors' pipeline: From reference gene primer amplification, estimates of nucleated cell counts were derived. Assay: immunoSEQ multiplex PCR; the TCRdb copy retains only in-frame clones and omits some. D and trimming were read from the DNA, whereas the V and J calls and clone size are those reported in that table. The profile shows over 45,000 clones, 89% of them singletons. The sample is drawn from a study of blood T cell repertoires in COVID-19.

The TCR sequence derives from an older woman with COVID-19, enrolled during active disease. Sample: peripheral blood. The gene calls are TRBV29-1 and TRBJ2-2, with D perhaps TRBD2 (6 bases). CDR3 in DNA: TGCAGCGTCCCGGGGGACACCGGGGAGCTGTTTTTT. Its translation: CSVPGDTGELFF.